These T cell receptor beta chains were read from a single sample in a study of blood T cells in healthy people across ages. TCRdb ran MiXCR on the 5' RACE reads and lists one entry per CDR3 protein. The sample yields about 730,000 distinct CDR3 sequences, about 42% seen once. The source material was blood. The receptors derive from an older woman in good health. Both conserved end residues are part of each CDR3. D genes are given only for firm matches. Size is stated for part of the rows, as once, few or many counts, or as a class when the clone is expanded.

D gene: NA
J gene: TRBJ2-3
V gene: TRBV24-1
clone size: few
CDR3 protein: CATSDHGSSGTDTQYF
CDR3 DNA: TGTGCCACCAGTGATCATGGGAGCTCTGGCACAGATACGCAGTATTTT

D gene: TRBD1
J gene: TRBJ2-7
V gene: TRBV28
clone size: NA
CDR3 protein: CASSGGGQGAYEQYF
CDR3 DNA: TGTGCCAGCAGTGGCGGGGGACAGGGGGCTTACGAGCAGTACTTC

D gene: NA
J gene: TRBJ2-7
V gene: TRBV20-1
clone size: few
CDR3 protein: CSAPGLDYEQYF
CDR3 DNA: TGCAGTGCACCGGGACTTGATTACGAGCAGTACTTC

D gene: TRBD2
J gene: TRBJ2-5
V gene: TRBV12-3/TRBV12-4
clone size: many
CDR3 protein: CASRDAGEWETQYF
CDR3 DNA: TGTGCCAGCAGGGATGCGGGGGAATGGGAGACCCAGTACTTC

D gene: TRBD1
J gene: TRBJ2-1
V gene: TRBV2
clone size: few
CDR3 protein: CASNPGTAYNEQFF
CDR3 DNA: TGTGCCAGCAATCCCGGGACAGCGTACAATGAGCAGTTCTTC

D gene: NA
J gene: TRBJ2-4
V gene: TRBV20-1
clone size: NA
CDR3 protein: CSARVESLAKNIQYF
CDR3 DNA: TGCAGTGCTAGAGTCGAGAGTCTAGCCAAAAACATTCAGTACTTC

D gene: TRBD2
J gene: TRBJ2-5
V gene: TRBV10-3
clone size: few
CDR3 protein: CAISGPGGETQYF
CDR3 DNA: TGTGCCATCAGTGGCCCGGGGGGAGAGACCCAGTACTTC

D gene: NA
J gene: TRBJ2-3
V gene: TRBV28
clone size: NA
CDR3 protein: CASSFGASANTQYF
CDR3 DNA: TGTGCCAGCAGTTTTGGGGCTAGTGCAAACACGCAGTATTTT

D gene: NA
J gene: TRBJ2-2
V gene: TRBV10-3
clone size: NA
CDR3 protein: CAIRFGTGELFF
CDR3 DNA: TGTGCCATCCGTTTTGGGACCGGGGAGCTGTTTTTT

D gene: TRBD1
J gene: TRBJ1-3
V gene: TRBV28
clone size: NA
CDR3 protein: CASSSPGQGAGNTIYF
CDR3 DNA: TGTGCCAGCAGTTCTCCGGGACAGGGGGCGGGAAACACCATATATTTT

D gene: NA
J gene: TRBJ2-1
V gene: TRBV20-1
clone size: NA
CDR3 protein: CSARAVGGPNNEQFF
CDR3 DNA: TGCAGTGCTAGGGCTGTCGGCGGGCCCAACAATGAGCAGTTCTTC

D gene: NA
J gene: TRBJ2-5
V gene: TRBV20-1
clone size: NA
CDR3 protein: CSAIRGWEETQYF
CDR3 DNA: TGCAGTGCTATTAGGGGATGGGAAGAGACCCAGTACTTC

D gene: TRBD1
J gene: TRBJ2-5
V gene: TRBV24-1
clone size: NA
CDR3 protein: CATSEPAGTDKETQYF
CDR3 DNA: TGTGCCACCAGTGAGCCCGCCGGGACAGACAAAGAGACCCAGTACTTC

D gene: NA
J gene: TRBJ2-7
V gene: TRBV20-1
clone size: NA
CDR3 protein: CSAEGRGALYEQYF
CDR3 DNA: TGCAGTGCTGAAGGCCGGGGGGCCCTATACGAGCAGTACTTC

D gene: TRBD2
J gene: TRBJ2-5
V gene: TRBV4-2
clone size: many
CDR3 protein: CASSQDWAGVQETQYF
CDR3 DNA: TGTGCCAGCAGCCAAGATTGGGCGGGAGTACAAGAGACCCAGTACTTC

D gene: TRBD1
J gene: TRBJ1-6
V gene: TRBV5-5
clone size: NA
CDR3 protein: CASSPLGQGVSPLHF
CDR3 DNA: TGTGCCAGCAGCCCGCTGGGACAGGGTGTTTCACCCCTCCACTTT

D gene: TRBD1
J gene: TRBJ2-7
V gene: TRBV20-1
clone size: many
CDR3 protein: CSARDRGEQYF
CDR3 DNA: TGCAGTGCTAGGGACAGGGGCGAGCAGTACTTC

D gene: NA
J gene: TRBJ1-1
V gene: TRBV6-5
clone size: few
CDR3 protein: CASRLQGVYGTEAFF
CDR3 DNA: TGTGCCAGCAGATTACAGGGCGTCTATGGGACTGAAGCTTTCTTT

D gene: NA
J gene: TRBJ2-7
V gene: TRBV9
clone size: NA
CDR3 protein: CASSVREGLGQQYF
CDR3 DNA: TGTGCCAGCAGCGTTCGAGAAGGGCTAGGACAGCAGTACTTC

D gene: TRBD2
J gene: TRBJ2-1
V gene: TRBV7-2
clone size: NA
CDR3 protein: CASSGSGSVYNEQFF
CDR3 DNA: TGTGCCAGCAGTGGTAGCGGGAGTGTGTACAATGAGCAGTTCTTC

D gene: TRBD1
J gene: TRBJ1-1
V gene: TRBV16
clone size: many
CDR3 protein: CASRRTGGTEAFF
CDR3 DNA: TGTGCCAGCAGACGGACAGGGGGCACTGAAGCTTTCTTT

D gene: TRBD2
J gene: TRBJ2-5
V gene: TRBV4-3
clone size: NA
CDR3 protein: CASSQGGAGVRETQYF
CDR3 DNA: TGCGCCAGCAGCCAAGGGGGAGCGGGAGTACGAGAGACCCAGTACTTC

D gene: NA
J gene: TRBJ2-6
V gene: TRBV12-3/TRBV12-4
clone size: NA
CDR3 protein: CASSYPKGANVLTF
CDR3 DNA: TGTGCCAGCAGTTACCCAAAGGGGGCCAACGTCCTGACTTTC

D gene: TRBD1
J gene: TRBJ2-2
V gene: TRBV3-1
clone size: once
CDR3 protein: CASSHSAGGRPGELFF
CDR3 DNA: TGTGCCAGCAGCCATTCCGCAGGGGGCAGGCCCGGGGAGCTGTTTTTT

D gene: NA
J gene: TRBJ1-5
V gene: TRBV5-1
clone size: NA
CDR3 protein: CASSLAVSDNQPQHF
CDR3 DNA: TGCGCCAGCAGCTTGGCTGTGAGTGACAATCAGCCCCAGCATTTT

D gene: NA
J gene: TRBJ1-2
V gene: TRBV20-1
clone size: NA
CDR3 protein: CSARDLTSPTNYGYTF
CDR3 DNA: TGCAGTGCTAGAGATCTGACGAGCCCTACTAACTATGGCTACACCTTC

D gene: NA
J gene: TRBJ2-7
V gene: TRBV7-9
clone size: once
CDR3 protein: CASSSLDRSYEQYF
CDR3 DNA: TGTGCCAGCAGCAGCCTGGACAGATCCTACGAGCAGTACTTC

D gene: TRBD1
J gene: TRBJ2-7
V gene: TRBV29-1
clone size: many
CDR3 protein: CSVETDRGSYEQYF
CDR3 DNA: TGCAGCGTGGAAACCGACAGGGGGTCCTACGAGCAGTACTTC

D gene: NA
J gene: TRBJ2-1
V gene: TRBV5-1
clone size: NA
CDR3 protein: CASSLGPGWDEQFF
CDR3 DNA: TGCGCCAGCAGCTTGGGTCCTGGATGGGATGAGCAGTTCTTC

D gene: NA
J gene: TRBJ2-7
V gene: TRBV7-2
clone size: NA
CDR3 protein: CASRNRDNYEQYF
CDR3 DNA: TGTGCCAGCAGGAACCGGGACAACTACGAGCAGTACTTC

D gene: NA
J gene: TRBJ1-1
V gene: TRBV10-3
clone size: NA
CDR3 protein: CASISEGTEAFF
CDR3 DNA: TGTGCCAGCATAAGCGAGGGCACTGAAGCTTTCTTT

D gene: NA
J gene: TRBJ2-5
V gene: TRBV12-3/TRBV12-4
clone size: few
CDR3 protein: CASRAPGGETQYF
CDR3 DNA: TGTGCCAGCAGAGCCCCTGGCGGAGAGACCCAGTACTTC

D gene: TRBD2
J gene: TRBJ2-1
V gene: TRBV20-1
clone size: few
CDR3 protein: CSARRLAGDYEQFF
CDR3 DNA: TGCAGTGCTAGAAGATTGGCGGGAGATTATGAGCAGTTCTTC

D gene: NA
J gene: TRBJ2-1
V gene: TRBV6-5
clone size: NA
CDR3 protein: CASSYSRLTAYNEQFF
CDR3 DNA: TGTGCCAGCAGTTACTCGCGACTAACGGCCTACAATGAGCAGTTCTTC

D gene: TRBD2
J gene: TRBJ2-3
V gene: TRBV2
clone size: NA
CDR3 protein: CATLSGSSPDTQYF
CDR3 DNA: TGTGCCACACTAAGCGGGAGTAGTCCAGATACGCAGTATTTT

D gene: NA
J gene: TRBJ2-1
V gene: TRBV29-1
clone size: NA
CDR3 protein: CSVDSGFGSYNERFF
CDR3 DNA: TGCAGCGTTGATAGCGGTTTCGGCTCCTACAATGAGCGGTTCTTC

D gene: TRBD1
J gene: TRBJ2-3
V gene: TRBV25-1
clone size: NA
CDR3 protein: CASSASGDRSTDTQYF
CDR3 DNA: TGTGCCAGCAGCGCTAGTGGGGACAGGAGCACAGATACGCAGTATTTT

D gene: NA
J gene: TRBJ2-5
V gene: TRBV3-1
clone size: NA
CDR3 protein: CASSQDRTQYF
CDR3 DNA: TGTGCCAGCAGCCAAGACCGGACCCAGTACTTC

D gene: TRBD2
J gene: TRBJ2-1
V gene: TRBV7-2
clone size: few
CDR3 protein: CASSPGLAGESSYNEQFF
CDR3 DNA: TGTGCCAGCAGCCCCGGGCTAGCGGGGGAAAGCTCCTACAATGAGCAGTTCTTC

D gene: NA
J gene: TRBJ2-7
V gene: TRBV28
clone size: NA
CDR3 protein: CASTGGGSYEQYF
CDR3 DNA: TGTGCCAGCACCGGAGGGGGATCCTACGAGCAGTACTTC

D gene: TRBD1
J gene: TRBJ1-2
V gene: TRBV12-3/TRBV12-4
clone size: few
CDR3 protein: CAGAGQGANYGYTF
CDR3 DNA: TGTGCCGGGGCAGGACAGGGAGCTAACTATGGCTACACCTTC

D gene: NA
J gene: TRBJ2-1
V gene: TRBV12-3/TRBV12-4
clone size: NA
CDR3 protein: CAGSSTFLRAASDNEQFF
CDR3 DNA: TGTGCCGGCAGTTCAACCTTCCTTCGGGCGGCCTCCGACAATGAGCAGTTCTTC

D gene: NA
J gene: TRBJ2-7
V gene: TRBV29-1
clone size: NA
CDR3 protein: CSVSGNLGSDEQYF
CDR3 DNA: TGCAGCGTGAGTGGGAACCTGGGGTCGGACGAGCAGTACTTC

D gene: TRBD2
J gene: TRBJ2-1
V gene: TRBV20-1
clone size: many
CDR3 protein: CSARGRGGRVNEQFF
CDR3 DNA: TGCAGTGCTAGAGGACGGGGGGGCCGTGTAAATGAGCAGTTCTTC

D gene: NA
J gene: TRBJ1-1
V gene: TRBV10-2
clone size: NA
CDR3 protein: CASETGLFAEAFF
CDR3 DNA: TGCGCCAGCGAGACAGGATTGTTCGCTGAAGCTTTCTTT

D gene: NA
J gene: TRBJ1-1
V gene: TRBV4-1
clone size: NA
CDR3 protein: CASSQGEAFF
CDR3 DNA: TGCGCCAGCAGCCAAGGGGAAGCTTTCTTT

D gene: NA
J gene: TRBJ2-5
V gene: TRBV20-1
clone size: NA
CDR3 protein: CSASALLGQEQYF
CDR3 DNA: TGCAGTGCTAGCGCCCTTCTAGGGCAGGAGCAGTACTTC

D gene: NA
J gene: TRBJ1-5
V gene: TRBV10-3
clone size: NA
CDR3 protein: CAIRDATDSNQPQHF
CDR3 DNA: TGTGCCATCAGAGATGCGACAGATAGCAATCAGCCCCAGCATTTT

D gene: NA
J gene: TRBJ2-1
V gene: TRBV7-2
clone size: NA
CDR3 protein: CASSLGQGVKFF
CDR3 DNA: TGTGCCAGCAGTTTAGGGCAAGGGGTCAAGTTCTTC

D gene: NA
J gene: TRBJ2-3
V gene: TRBV7-2
clone size: NA
CDR3 protein: CASSLGPGTADTQYF
CDR3 DNA: TGTGCCAGCAGCTTAGGGCCCGGGACGGCGGATACGCAGTATTTT

D gene: TRBD1
J gene: TRBJ1-2
V gene: TRBV7-2
clone size: NA
CDR3 protein: CANSPGAGGRGYTF
CDR3 DNA: TGTGCCAACAGCCCAGGGGCAGGGGGCCGTGGCTACACCTTC

D gene: NA
J gene: TRBJ1-5
V gene: TRBV7-3
clone size: NA
CDR3 protein: CASSFTGESGQPQHF
CDR3 DNA: TGTGCCAGCAGCTTCACGGGGGAGTCGGGTCAGCCCCAGCATTTT

D gene: TRBD1
J gene: TRBJ2-5
V gene: TRBV5-8
clone size: few
CDR3 protein: CASSVRQGRTETQYF
CDR3 DNA: TGTGCCAGCAGCGTACGACAGGGTCGGACAGAGACCCAGTACTTC

D gene: TRBD2
J gene: TRBJ2-1
V gene: TRBV6-2/TRBV6-3
clone size: many
CDR3 protein: CASTPGTKGHEQFF
CDR3 DNA: TGTGCCAGCACTCCAGGGACTAAGGGGCATGAGCAGTTCTTC

D gene: NA
J gene: TRBJ2-3
V gene: TRBV9
clone size: NA
CDR3 protein: CASSVFAGGDTQYF
CDR3 DNA: TGTGCCAGCAGCGTGTTTGCGGGCGGAGATACGCAGTATTTT

D gene: TRBD2
J gene: TRBJ2-2
V gene: TRBV5-1
clone size: NA
CDR3 protein: CASSLVPGGSTGELFF
CDR3 DNA: TGCGCCAGCAGCTTGGTTCCGGGAGGTAGCACCGGGGAGCTGTTTTTT

D gene: NA
J gene: TRBJ2-7
V gene: TRBV28
clone size: many
CDR3 protein: CASSVGLHYEQYF
CDR3 DNA: TGTGCCAGCAGTGTAGGACTCCACTACGAGCAGTACTTC

D gene: TRBD2
J gene: TRBJ2-7
V gene: TRBV20-1
clone size: NA
CDR3 protein: CSAREPTSGRAREQYF
CDR3 DNA: TGCAGTGCTAGGGAACCTACTAGCGGGAGGGCGCGCGAGCAGTACTTC